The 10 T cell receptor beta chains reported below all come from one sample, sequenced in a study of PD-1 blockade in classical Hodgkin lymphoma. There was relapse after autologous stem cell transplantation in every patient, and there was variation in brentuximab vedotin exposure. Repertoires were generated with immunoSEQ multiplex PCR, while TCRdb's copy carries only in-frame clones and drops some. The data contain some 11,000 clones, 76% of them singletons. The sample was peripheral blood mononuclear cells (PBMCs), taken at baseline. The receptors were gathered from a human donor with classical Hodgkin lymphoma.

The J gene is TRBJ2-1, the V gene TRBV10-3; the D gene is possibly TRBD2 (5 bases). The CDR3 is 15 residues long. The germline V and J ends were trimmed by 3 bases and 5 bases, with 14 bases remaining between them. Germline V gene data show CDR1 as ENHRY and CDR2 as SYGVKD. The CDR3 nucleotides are TGTGCCATCAGTGAACCGGGAAGAGGGCACAATGAGCAGTTCTTC. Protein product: CAISEPGRGHNEQFF.

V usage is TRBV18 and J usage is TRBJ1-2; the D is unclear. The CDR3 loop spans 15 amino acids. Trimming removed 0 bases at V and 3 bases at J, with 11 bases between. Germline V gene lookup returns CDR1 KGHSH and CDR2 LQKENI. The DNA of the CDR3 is TGTGCCAGCTCACCACCGTTGGGGTGGGACTATGGCTACACCTTC. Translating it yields CASSPPLGWDYGYTF.

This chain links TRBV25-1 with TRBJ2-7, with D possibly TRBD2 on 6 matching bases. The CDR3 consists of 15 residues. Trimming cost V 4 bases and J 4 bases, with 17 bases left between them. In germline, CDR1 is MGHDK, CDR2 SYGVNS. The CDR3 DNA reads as TGTGCCAGCAGTGCGTCGGAGGGTACGGGTTACGAGCAGTACTTC. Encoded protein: CASSASEGTGYEQYF.

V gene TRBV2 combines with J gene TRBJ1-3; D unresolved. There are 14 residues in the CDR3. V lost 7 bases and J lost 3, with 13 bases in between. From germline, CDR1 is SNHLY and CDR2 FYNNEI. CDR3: CASTIPGFGNTIYF. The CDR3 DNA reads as TGTGCCAGCACCATACCCGGGTTTGGAAACACCATATATTTT.

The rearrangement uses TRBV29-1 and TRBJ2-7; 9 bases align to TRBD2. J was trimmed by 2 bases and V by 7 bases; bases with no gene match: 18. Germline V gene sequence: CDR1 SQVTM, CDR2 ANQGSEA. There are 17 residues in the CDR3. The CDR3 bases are TGCAGCGCCCGCCTGGGAGGCGGAGCGGGAGGCACCTACGAGCAGTACTTC. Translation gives CSARLGGGAGGTYEQYF.

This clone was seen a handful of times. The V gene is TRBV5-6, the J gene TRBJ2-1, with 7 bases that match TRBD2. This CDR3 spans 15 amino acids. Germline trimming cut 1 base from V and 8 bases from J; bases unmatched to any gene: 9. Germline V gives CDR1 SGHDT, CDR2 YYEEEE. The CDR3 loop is CASSLSGGSKDEQFF. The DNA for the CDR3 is TGTGCCAGCAGCTTGTCTGGCGGGAGTAAAGATGAGCAGTTCTTC.

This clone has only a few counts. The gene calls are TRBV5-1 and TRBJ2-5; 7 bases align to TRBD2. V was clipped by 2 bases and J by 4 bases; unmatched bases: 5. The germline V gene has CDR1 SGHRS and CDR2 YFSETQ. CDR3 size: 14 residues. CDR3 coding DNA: TGCGCCAGCAGCTTCGGGTTAGCGGGAGAGACCCAGTACTTC. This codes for CASSFGLAGETQYF. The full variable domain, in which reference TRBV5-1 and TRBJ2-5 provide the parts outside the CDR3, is KAGVTQTPRYLIKTRGQQVTLSCSPISGHRSVSWYQQTPGQGLQFLFEYFSETQRNKGNFPGRFSGRQFSNSRSEMNVSTLELGDSALYLCASSFGLAGETQYFGPGTRLLVL.

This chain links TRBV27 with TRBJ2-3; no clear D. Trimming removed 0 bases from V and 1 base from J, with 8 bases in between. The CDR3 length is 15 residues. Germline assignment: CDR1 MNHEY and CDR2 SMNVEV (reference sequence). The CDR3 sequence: CASSLSGSRTDTQYF. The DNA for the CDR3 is TGTGCCAGCAGTTTATCCGGGTCGCGCACAGATACGCAGTATTTT.

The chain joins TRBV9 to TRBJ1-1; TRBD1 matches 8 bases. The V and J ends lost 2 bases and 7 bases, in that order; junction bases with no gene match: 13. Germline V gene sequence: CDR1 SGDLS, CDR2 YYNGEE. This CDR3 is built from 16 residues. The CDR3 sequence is CASSVHLQGALGEAFF. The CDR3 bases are TGTGCCAGCAGCGTCCACCTCCAGGGGGCGCTTGGTGAAGCTTTCTTT. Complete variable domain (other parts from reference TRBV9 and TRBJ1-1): DSGVTQTPKHLITATGQRVTLRCSPRSGDLSVYWYQQSLDQGLQFLIQYYNGEERAKGNILERFSAQQFPDLHSELNLSSLELGDSALYFCASSVHLQGALGEAFFGQGTRLTVV.

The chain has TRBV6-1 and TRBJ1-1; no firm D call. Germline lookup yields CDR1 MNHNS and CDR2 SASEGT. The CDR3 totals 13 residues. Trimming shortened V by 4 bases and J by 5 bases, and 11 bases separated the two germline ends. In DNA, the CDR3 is TGTGCCAGCAGTGGAGACGGCTTAACTGAAGCTTTCTTT. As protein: CASSGDGLTEAFF.